A single sample gave rise to the 31 T cell receptor beta chains below, sequenced in a study of blood T cell repertoires in COVID-19. TCRdb keeps only in-frame clones here, not all; method: immunoSEQ multiplex PCR. The data show approximately 160,000 clones, 65% to 85% seen once. The sequenced sample was PBMCs or T cells enriched from blood (not recorded which). The receptors were gathered from a middle-aged man who had recovered from COVID-19.

This chain connects TRBV10-3 to TRBJ2-2, with TRBD2 identical over 11 bases. CDR3 length: 16 residues. Trimming cost V 6 bases and J 0 bases; bases outside gene matches: 3. Germline assignment: CDR1 ENHRY and CDR2 SYGVKD. CDR3 sequence reads: CAIRASGGTNTGELFF. CDR3 in DNA: TGTGCCATCAGGGCTAGCGGGGGGACGAACACCGGGGAGCTGTTTTTT.

This chain uses TRBV5-1 with TRBJ2-5; TRBD2 agrees at 14 bases. The CDR3 is made up of 17 amino acids. Unmatched junction bases numbered 10, after V lost 4 bases and J lost 5 bases. Germline CDR1 SGHRS, CDR2 YFSETQ. CDR3 sequence (DNA): TGCGCCAGCAGCCCAAGACTAGCGGGGGGGCCAATCGAGACCCAGTACTTC. This encodes CASSPRLAGGPIETQYF. The entire variable domain, with the rest obtained from reference TRBV5-1 and TRBJ2-5, is as follows: KAGVTQTPRYLIKTRGQQVTLSCSPISGHRSVSWYQQTPGQGLQFLFEYFSETQRNKGNFPGRFSGRQFSNSRSEMNVSTLELGDSALYLCASSPRLAGGPIETQYFGPGTRLLVL.

This clone is a singleton in its sample. V gene TRBV6-6 combines with J gene TRBJ2-3; D unclear. CDR3 length: 12 residues. V was pared by 2 bases and J by 4 bases, with 4 bases between. Germline V gene lookup returns CDR1 MNHNY and CDR2 SVGAGI (reference sequence). For the CDR3, the DNA is TGTGCCAGCAGTTACCCGGCAGATACGCAGTATTTT. Protein sequence: CASSYPADTQYF.

The chain links TRBV12-3 or TRBV12-4 to TRBJ1-2; D might be TRBD1 (5 bases). V was cut by 2 bases and J by 5 bases, with 9 bases left in between. The CDR3 length is 13 residues. The CDR3, as DNA: TGTGCCAGCAGTTTAAGCGGGACGTATGGCTACACCTTC. As protein: CASSLSGTYGYTF.

The chain carries TRBV30 and TRBJ1-2; weak D call: TRBD1 (5 bases). V was trimmed by 5 bases and J by 4 bases, leaving 11 bases between them. The germline CDR1 and CDR2 sequences are GTSNPN and SVGIG (reference sequence). The CDR3 is 12 residues long. DNA for the CDR3: TGTGCCTGGGGGGGGAGTAGCTATGGCTACACCTTC. This codes for CAWGGSSYGYTF.

The CDR3 sequence is CASSPTGGRGVTYEQYV. For the CDR3, the DNA is TGTGCCAGCAGTCCGACCGGAGGCAGGGGGGTTACCTACGAGCAGTACGTC. The genes are TRBV28 and TRBJ2-7; tentative D call: TRBD1 (7 bases). The CDR3 extends over 17 amino acids. V lost 5 bases, J lost 2 bases, and 22 bases lay in between. Germline V gene lookup returns CDR1 MDHEN and CDR2 SYDVKM.

V usage is TRBV19 and J usage is TRBJ1-6; the D gene is possibly TRBD1 (6 bases). CDR3 size: 15 residues. Germline-derived CDR1 and CDR2 are LNHDA and SQIVND (reference sequence). V was clipped by 3 bases and J by 8 bases, with 14 bases between them. CDR3 amino acids: CASSISWSGDSPLHF. The DNA of the CDR3 is TGTGCCAGTAGTATTAGCTGGTCAGGGGATTCACCCCTCCACTTT. Variable domain in full (rest from reference TRBV19 and TRBJ1-6): DGGITQSPKYLFRKEGQNVTLSCEQNLNHDAMYWYRQDPGQGLRLIYYSQIVNDFQKGDIAEGYSVSREKKESFPLTVTSAQKNPTAFYLCASSISWSGDSPLHFGNGTRLTVT.

The V gene is TRBV24-1, the J gene TRBJ2-5; TRBD1 aligns across 7 bases. This CDR3 region has 15 residues. Germline V gene sequence: CDR1 KGHDR, CDR2 SFDVKD. The ends lost 3 bases at V and 0 bases at J; junction bases unmatched: 3. This CDR3 reads CATSDRTGHQETQYF. In DNA form, the CDR3 reads TGTGCCACCAGTGATAGGACAGGACACCAAGAGACCCAGTACTTC.

This chain joins TRBV2 and TRBJ1-1; TRBD1 agrees at 10 bases. This CDR3 region has 13 residues. The germline V gene has CDR1 SNHLY and CDR2 FYNNEI. V trimming: 8 bases; J trimming: 2 bases; junction bases outside the gene matches: 2. CDR3 DNA sequence: TGTGCCAGCGGGACAGGGGTTAACACTGAAGCTTTCTTT. Amino acid sequence: CASGTGVNTEAFF.

The rearrangement uses TRBV11-2 and TRBJ2-3; D unclear. Between the trimmed V and J ends, which lost 2 bases and 4 bases, there was a span of 4 bases. Germline V lookup: CDR1 SGHAT, CDR2 FQNNGV. The CDR3 length is 12 residues. CDR3 amino acids: CASSLRADTQYF. The CDR3 coding sequence is TGTGCCAGCAGCTTACGGGCAGATACGCAGTATTTT.

The V call is TRBV30, the J call TRBJ2-6; D is possibly TRBD2 (6 bases). CDR3 size: 14 residues. Trimming cost V 7 bases and J 2 bases, with 12 bases left between them. Looked up from germline, CDR1 is GTSNPN and CDR2 is SVGIG (reference sequence). Here the CDR3 reads CAFRRGAGANVLTF. CDR3 DNA: TGTGCCTTCAGGAGGGGCGCTGGGGCCAACGTCCTGACTTTC.

This clone was seen only once. This chain joins TRBV25-1 and TRBJ1-2; the match to TRBD1 covers 8 bases. The CDR3 has 16 residues. The junction had 16 bases not matched to a gene; V was cut back by 5 bases and J by 8 bases. Germline V gives CDR1 MGHDK, CDR2 SYGVNS. CDR3 DNA: TGTGCCAGCAGTTCCCCACTAAAGGGCAGGGGGCACGGCTACACCTTC. Its protein is CASSSPLKGRGHGYTF.

This clone was picked up one time. This sequence joins TRBV7-9 and TRBJ1-1; TRBD1 is a possible D gene (6 bases). This CDR3 has 15 amino acids. Germline loops: CDR1 SEHNR, CDR2 FQNEAQ (reference sequence). V lost 4 bases and J lost 0, with 12 bases in between. For the CDR3, the DNA is TGTGCCAGCAGCTCCGGACAGAGCATGAACACTGAAGCTTTCTTT. This encodes CASSSGQSMNTEAFF. Full variable domain (remainder filled in from reference TRBV7-9 and TRBJ1-1): DTGVSQNPRHKITKRGQNVTFRCDPISEHNRLYWYRQTLGQGPEFLTYFQNEAQLEKSRLLSDRFSAERPKGSFSTLEIQRTEQGDSAMYLCASSSGQSMNTEAFFGQGTRLTVV.

This chain links TRBV10-3 with TRBJ1-3; D ambiguous. Deletions cut 8 bases from V and 3 bases from J, with 11 bases between. The CDR3 is 13 residues long. Germline V gives CDR1 ENHRY, CDR2 SYGVKD. The CDR3 DNA follows: TGTGCCATCCGAGAGGGCGGTGGAAACACCATATATTTT. It is translated as CAIREGGGNTIYF.

This clone was detected only once. V gene TRBV10-3 combines with J gene TRBJ1-2; 7 bases fit TRBD1. CDR3 size: 14 residues. Germline assignment: CDR1 ENHRY and CDR2 SYGVKD. V shed 3 bases and J 2 bases; nucleotides not matched to a gene: 3. CDR3 in amino acids: CAISDETGNYGYTF. The CDR3 bases are TGTGCCATCAGTGATGAGACAGGGAACTATGGCTACACCTTC.

There are a few counts of this clone. The chain joins TRBV3-1 (or the pseudogene TRBV3-2) to TRBJ1-2; D ambiguous. The V gene lost 2 bases and the J gene lost 3 bases, with 22 bases spanning the gap. CDR1 LGHDT and CDR2 YNNKEL come from the germline V gene (reference sequence). CDR3 size: 18 residues. DNA of the CDR3: TGTGCCAGCAGCCAATTGCCGCCGGGCGCGCGGGGTGACTATGGCTACACCTTC. It specifies CASSQLPPGARGDYGYTF.

The chain carries TRBV7-6 and TRBJ2-2; 11 nucleotides agree with TRBD2. After removal of 2 bases from V and 0 bases from J, the junction contained 5 bases not matched to a gene. This CDR3 is built from 18 residues. Germline assignment: CDR1 SGHVS and CDR2 FNYEAQ. The CDR3 protein is CASSLRLAGLTNTGELFF. The CDR3 bases are TGTGCCAGCAGCTTACGACTAGCGGGGCTTACGAACACCGGGGAGCTGTTTTTT. Drawing the rest from reference TRBV7-6 and TRBJ2-2, the complete variable domain is GAGVSQSPRYKVTKRGQDVALRCDPISGHVSLYWYRQALGQGPEFLTYFNYEAQQDKSGLPNDRFSAERPEGSISTLTIQRTEQRDSAMYRCASSLRLAGLTNTGELFFGEGSRLTVL.

V usage is TRBV7-3 and J usage is TRBJ1-3; no clear D gene. Trimming took 5 bases from V and 4 from J, leaving 15 bases between them. The germline V gene has CDR1 SGHTA and CDR2 FQGTGA. The CDR3 length is 15 residues. As DNA, the CDR3 is TGTGCCAGCAGCGAATGGGCAGCCCCAGGAAACACCATATATTTT. Amino acid sequence: CASSEWAAPGNTIYF.

This chain joins TRBV18 and TRBJ2-2; TRBD1 aligns across 8 bases. Germline V CDR1 and CDR2: KGHSH, LQKENI. The CDR3 consists of 16 residues. The V segment lost 6 bases and the J segment 0 bases; nucleotides outside the gene matches: 6. The CDR3 coding sequence is TGTGCCAGCTCGTTATCAGGGGGCGCGAACACCGGGGAGCTGTTTTTT. Amino acid sequence: CASSLSGGANTGELFF.

This rearrangement joins TRBV10-1 to TRBJ2-3; TRBD1 aligns across 7 bases. The trim removed 2 bases at V and 6 bases at J, leaving 11 bases unmatched. The germline CDR1 and CDR2 sequences are WNHNN and SYGVQD (reference sequence). This CDR3 is built from 16 residues. The CDR3 DNA reads as TGCGCCAGCAGTGAGGGGAAGGGGGCGATGTCGGATACGCAGTATTTT. It specifies CASSEGKGAMSDTQYF.

The rearrangement uses TRBV6-5 and TRBJ1-1, with TRBD1 identical over 7 bases. CDR1 is MNHEY, CDR2 SVGAGI, per germline. V gave up 5 bases and J gave up 1 base; unmatched junction bases: 1. The CDR3 has 13 residues. CDR3 sequence: CASSRTGNTEAFF. The CDR3 coding sequence is TGTGCCAGCAGTAGGACAGGGAACACTGAAGCTTTCTTT.

V usage is TRBV19 and J usage is TRBJ1-1, with 7 nucleotides matching TRBD1. The CDR3 totals 14 residues. V lost 6 bases, J lost 0 bases, and 4 bases stayed unmatched. CDR1 and CDR2 (germline): LNHDA, SQIVND (reference sequence). The CDR3 loop reads CASREGQVNTEAFF. DNA of the CDR3: TGTGCCAGTAGAGAAGGACAGGTGAACACTGAAGCTTTCTTT.

The chain is built from TRBV2 and TRBJ2-1; weak D call: TRBD2 (6 bases). V was shortened by 5 bases and J by 10 bases, with 12 bases between the two germline ends. Germline V lookup: CDR1 SNHLY, CDR2 FYNNEI. CDR3 size: 12 residues. CDR3 sequence: CASSPGTLEQFF. The CDR3 DNA reads TGTGCCAGCAGTCCTGGGACTTTGGAGCAGTTCTTC.

The V gene is TRBV5-1, the J gene TRBJ1-4; D might be TRBD1 (5 bases). The CDR3 is made up of 14 amino acids. V dropped 4 bases and J dropped 4 bases, with 11 bases sitting between them. CDR1 and CDR2 (germline): SGHRS, YFSETQ. The CDR3 bases are TGCGCCAGCAGCGTACAGGAAGGTAATGAAAAACTGTTTTTT. Amino acids: CASSVQEGNEKLFF.

The rearrangement joins TRBV6-2 or TRBV6-3 to TRBJ2-3, with D unclear. V was clipped by 3 bases and J by 2 bases, with 9 bases between them. CDR3 length equals 14 residues. Germline V gene data show CDR1 as MNHEY and CDR2 as SVGEGT. Here the CDR3 reads CASSYQANTDTQYF. DNA for the CDR3: TGTGCCAGCAGTTATCAAGCGAACACAGATACGCAGTATTTT.

This clone was found once. The chain has TRBV18 and TRBJ1-6; TRBD1 aligns across 7 bases. The CDR3 sequence is 17 residues long. After removal of 4 bases from V and 0 bases from J, the junction contained 6 bases not matched to a gene. Germline values: CDR1 KGHSH, CDR2 LQKENI. The CDR3, as DNA: TGTGCCAGCTCACGGGACAGCCTCTTCTCCTATAATTCACCCCTCCACTTT. Protein: CASSRDSLFSYNSPLHF. The entire variable domain, with the rest obtained from reference TRBV18 and TRBJ1-6, is as follows: NAGVMQNPRHLVRRRGQEARLRCSPMKGHSHVYWYRQLPEEGLKFMVYLQKENIIDESGMPKERFSAEFPKEGPSILRIQQVVRGDSAAYFCASSRDSLFSYNSPLHFGNGTRLTVT.

The chain recombines TRBV6-5 with TRBJ1-2; tentatively, D is TRBD1 (6 bases). The CDR3 totals 16 residues. CDR1 and CDR2 (germline): MNHEY, SVGAGI. With 2 bases removed from V and 5 bases from J, the gap between germline ends came to 18 bases. CDR3 coding DNA: TGTGCCAGCAGTTACATCAGGACGGGAGGGGGTTATGGCTACACCTTC. This translates into CASSYIRTGGGYGYTF.

This clone was detected many times. V gene TRBV3-1 (or the pseudogene TRBV3-2) combines with J gene TRBJ1-1; 8 nucleotides align to TRBD1. CDR3 length: 14 residues. V gave up 4 bases and J gave up 4 bases; unmatched junction bases: 5. Germline values: CDR1 LGHDT, CDR2 YNNKEL (reference sequence). This CDR3 reads CASSLNTGGTEAFF. The CDR3 DNA follows: TGTGCCAGCAGCCTCAACACAGGGGGCACTGAAGCTTTCTTT.

CDR3 in DNA: TGTGCCAGCAGCTCGGAGTACATGAACACTGAAGCTTTCTTT. As protein: CASSSEYMNTEAFF. This chain uses TRBV7-9 with TRBJ1-1; D not resolved. Per the germline V gene, CDR1 is SEHNR and CDR2 is FQNEAQ (reference sequence). The CDR3 runs 14 residues. V lost 4 bases and J lost 0, with 9 bases in between. The full variable domain, in which reference TRBV7-9 and TRBJ1-1 provide the parts outside the CDR3, is DTGVSQNPRHKITKRGQNVTFRCDPISEHNRLYWYRQTLGQGPEFLTYFQNEAQLEKSRLLSDRFSAERPKGSFSTLEIQRTEQGDSAMYLCASSSEYMNTEAFFGQGTRLTVV.

V gene TRBV5-5 combines with J gene TRBJ2-5, with TRBD2 identical over 7 bases. With V trimmed by 2 bases and J by 1 base, 2 bases remained unmatched. CDR3 length: 14 amino acids. Germline V gives CDR1 SGHKS, CDR2 YYEKEE (reference sequence). The CDR3 region has the DNA TGTGCCAGCAGCTTACTAGCGACCCAAGAGACCCAGTACTTC. Residues: CASSLLATQETQYF.

The chain combines TRBV7-2 with TRBJ2-5, with unresolved D. The CDR3 length is 13 residues. In germline, CDR1 is SGHTA, CDR2 FQGNSA. Trimming removed 1 base at V and 6 bases at J, with 9 bases between. This chain's CDR3 is CASSLEHLKTQYF. In DNA, the CDR3 is TGTGCCAGCAGCTTAGAGCATTTAAAGACCCAGTACTTC.